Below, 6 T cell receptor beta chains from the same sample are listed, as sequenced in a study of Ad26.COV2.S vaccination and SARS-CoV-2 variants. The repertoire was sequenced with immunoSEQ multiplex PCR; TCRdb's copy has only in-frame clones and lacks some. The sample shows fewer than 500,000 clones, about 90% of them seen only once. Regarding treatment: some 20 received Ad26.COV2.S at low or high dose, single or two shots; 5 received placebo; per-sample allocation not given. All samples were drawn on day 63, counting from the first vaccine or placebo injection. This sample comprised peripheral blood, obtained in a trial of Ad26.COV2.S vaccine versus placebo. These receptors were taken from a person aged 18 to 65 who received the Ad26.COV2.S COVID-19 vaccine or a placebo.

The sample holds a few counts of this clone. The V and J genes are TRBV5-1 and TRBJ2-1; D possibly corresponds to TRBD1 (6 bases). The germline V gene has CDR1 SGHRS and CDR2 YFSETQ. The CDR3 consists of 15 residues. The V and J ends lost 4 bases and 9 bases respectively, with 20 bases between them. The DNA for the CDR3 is TGCGCCAGCAGCATCATAAACAGGGCGAGCGGTGAGCAGTTCTTC. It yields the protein CASSIINRASGEQFF.

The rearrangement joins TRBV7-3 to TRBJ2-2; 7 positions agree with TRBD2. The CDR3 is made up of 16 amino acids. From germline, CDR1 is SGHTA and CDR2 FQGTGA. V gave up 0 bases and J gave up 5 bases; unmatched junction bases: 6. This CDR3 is CASSLTGGRGTGELFF. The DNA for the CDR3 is TGTGCCAGCAGCTTAACGGGCGGGAGAGGAACCGGGGAGCTGTTTTTT.

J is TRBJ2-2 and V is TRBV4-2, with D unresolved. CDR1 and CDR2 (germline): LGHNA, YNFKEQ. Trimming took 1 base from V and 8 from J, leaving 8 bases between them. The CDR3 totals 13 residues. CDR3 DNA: TGTGCCAGCAGCCAAGGAGCCTCTGGGGAGCTGTTTTTT. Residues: CASSQGASGELFF.

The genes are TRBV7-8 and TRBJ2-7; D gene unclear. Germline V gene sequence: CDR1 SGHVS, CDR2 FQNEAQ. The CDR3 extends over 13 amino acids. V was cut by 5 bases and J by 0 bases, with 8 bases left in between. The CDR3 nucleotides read TGTGCCAGCAGCGCAGAACCCTCCTACGAGCAGTACTTC. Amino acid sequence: CASSAEPSYEQYF.

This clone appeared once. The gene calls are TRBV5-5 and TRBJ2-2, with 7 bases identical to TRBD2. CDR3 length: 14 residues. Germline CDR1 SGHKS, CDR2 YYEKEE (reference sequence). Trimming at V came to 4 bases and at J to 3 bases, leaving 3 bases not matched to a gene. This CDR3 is CASSRLADTGELFF. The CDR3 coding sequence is TGTGCCAGCAGCCGCCTAGCGGACACCGGGGAGCTGTTTTTT.

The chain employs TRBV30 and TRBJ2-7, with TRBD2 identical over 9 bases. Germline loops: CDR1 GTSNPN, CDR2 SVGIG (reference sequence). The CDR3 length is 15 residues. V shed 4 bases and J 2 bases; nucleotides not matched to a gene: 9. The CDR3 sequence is CAWIRTSVVPYEQYF. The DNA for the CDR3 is TGTGCCTGGATTAGGACTAGCGTGGTCCCCTACGAGCAGTACTTC.